The rows below give T cell receptor beta chains drawn from one sample of a study of blood T cell repertoires in COVID-19. The assay was immunoSEQ multiplex PCR, and TCRdb's table has in-frame clones only and misses some. The sample shows approximately 150,000 clones, over 75% of them seen only once. The sequenced material came from peripheral blood. The receptors were gathered from a human donor in a cohort sampled during active COVID-19. Both conserved end residues are part of each CDR3. The D gene is left open where the match is weak. Clone sizes are given selectively: once, few, many, or a class where the clone is expanded.

J gene: TRBJ1-2; D gene: TRBD1; V gene: TRBV5-5; clone size: .; CDR3 DNA: TGTGCCAGCAGCTTGTCCAGGACAGGCCCTGAAGGCTACACCTTC; CDR3 protein: CASSLSRTGPEGYTF
J gene: TRBJ1-5; D gene: TRBD1; V gene: TRBV27; clone size: .; CDR3 DNA: TGTGCCAGCCGGGGACAGGCTGGATTGGATCAGCCCCAGCATTTT; CDR3 protein: CASRGQAGLDQPQHF
J gene: TRBJ2-3; D gene: .; V gene: TRBV21-1; clone size: .; CDR3 DNA: TGTGCCAGCGCGGCCGCAGATACGCAGTATTTT; CDR3 protein: CASAAADTQYF
J gene: TRBJ2-7; D gene: .; V gene: TRBV14; clone size: few; CDR3 DNA: TGTGCCAGCAGCCTTCCCCCCCGGGGATACTACGAGCAGTACTTC; CDR3 protein: CASSLPPRGYYEQYF
J gene: TRBJ2-7; D gene: .; V gene: TRBV7-7; clone size: .; CDR3 DNA: TGTGCCAGCAGCTTAAACATTGGCTCCTACGAGCAGTACTTC; CDR3 protein: CASSLNIGSYEQYF
J gene: TRBJ2-7; D gene: .; V gene: TRBV5-5; clone size: many; CDR3 DNA: TGTGCCAGCAGCTTGTCCAGCGCTTACGAGCAGTACTTC; CDR3 protein: CASSLSSAYEQYF
J gene: TRBJ2-7; D gene: TRBD2; V gene: TRBV4-1; clone size: .; CDR3 DNA: TGCGCCAGCAGCCAAGGCCTAGCGGGGCCCGTGGAGCAGTACTTC; CDR3 protein: CASSQGLAGPVEQYF
J gene: TRBJ2-7; D gene: TRBD2; V gene: TRBV6-5; clone size: .; CDR3 DNA: TGTGCCAGCCGACTAGCGGGACGCTACGAGCAGTACTTC; CDR3 protein: CASRLAGRYEQYF
J gene: TRBJ2-1; D gene: TRBD2; V gene: TRBV15; clone size: .; CDR3 DNA: TGTGCCACCAGCAGACTCTCTAGCGGTATCGGAGGTGAGCAGTTCTTC; CDR3 protein: CATSRLSSGIGGEQFF
J gene: TRBJ2-6; D gene: .; V gene: TRBV11-2; clone size: .; CDR3 DNA: TGTGCCAGCAGCCAATTCTCTGGGGCCAACGTCCTGACTTTC; CDR3 protein: CASSQFSGANVLTF
J gene: TRBJ2-7; D gene: .; V gene: TRBV28; clone size: .; CDR3 DNA: TGTGCCAGCAGGGCCCCCGGGACTTTCTCCTACGAGCAGTACTTC; CDR3 protein: CASRAPGTFSYEQYF
J gene: TRBJ2-1; D gene: .; V gene: TRBV6-5; clone size: .; CDR3 DNA: TGTGCCAGCAGTCCCGAGGGGGAATCCTACAATGAGCAGTTCTTC; CDR3 protein: CASSPEGESYNEQFF
J gene: TRBJ2-7; D gene: TRBD2; V gene: TRBV5-1; clone size: .; CDR3 DNA: TGCGCCAGCAGCGCGGGGGTGGGGCGACTAAACTACGAGCAGTACTTC; CDR3 protein: CASSAGVGRLNYEQYF
J gene: TRBJ1-2; D gene: .; V gene: TRBV28; clone size: .; CDR3 DNA: TGTGCCAGCAGTTTTCCCCGGGGGATAACCTATGGCTACACCTTC; CDR3 protein: CASSFPRGITYGYTF
J gene: TRBJ2-3; D gene: TRBD2; V gene: TRBV5-4; clone size: .; CDR3 DNA: TGTGCCAGCAGCTTGGGTGGTAGCGGGTCGCAGTATTTT; CDR3 protein: CASSLGGSGSQYF
J gene: TRBJ2-7; D gene: .; V gene: TRBV4-3; clone size: .; CDR3 DNA: TGCGCCAGCAGCCAAGATCGTCAGAACTACGAGCAGTACTTC; CDR3 protein: CASSQDRQNYEQYF
J gene: TRBJ1-2; D gene: TRBD1; V gene: TRBV9; clone size: once; CDR3 DNA: TGTGCCAGCAGCGTAGGAGGGGGCGCGGATGGCTACACCTTC; CDR3 protein: CASSVGGGADGYTF
J gene: TRBJ2-2; D gene: TRBD1; V gene: TRBV7-2; clone size: .; CDR3 DNA: TGTGCCAGCAGCTCGGGACAGAGGATAAACACCGGGGAGCTGTTTTTT; CDR3 protein: CASSSGQRINTGELFF
J gene: TRBJ1-1; D gene: TRBD1; V gene: TRBV7-3; clone size: .; CDR3 DNA: TGTGCCAGCAGCTTGGGGACAGCGAACACTGAAGCTTTCTTT; CDR3 protein: CASSLGTANTEAFF
J gene: TRBJ2-1; D gene: .; V gene: TRBV7-2; clone size: few; CDR3 DNA: TGTGCCAGCAGCTCACCCCCCGGACAAAGAGTCAATGAGCAGTTCTTC; CDR3 protein: CASSSPPGQRVNEQFF
J gene: TRBJ2-7; D gene: TRBD1; V gene: TRBV29-1; clone size: .; CDR3 DNA: TGCAGCGTTGCGGGACAGCCATACGAGCAGTACTTC; CDR3 protein: CSVAGQPYEQYF
J gene: TRBJ2-4; D gene: TRBD1; V gene: TRBV2; clone size: .; CDR3 DNA: TGTGCCAGCAAGGACAGGCTTCTAGCCAAAAACATTCAGTACTTC; CDR3 protein: CASKDRLLAKNIQYF
J gene: TRBJ2-5; D gene: .; V gene: TRBV19; clone size: .; CDR3 DNA: TGTGCCAGTAGTTTGACTCAAAGGGAGACCCAGTACTTC; CDR3 protein: CASSLTQRETQYF
J gene: TRBJ2-1; D gene: TRBD2; V gene: TRBV7-2; clone size: few; CDR3 DNA: TGTGCCAGCAGCTTAGTGGGCGGGAGGCCCTACAATGAGCAGTTCTTC; CDR3 protein: CASSLVGGRPYNEQFF
J gene: TRBJ1-5; D gene: .; V gene: TRBV6-5; clone size: .; CDR3 DNA: TGTGCCAGCAGTATACGAGGGGGATATCAGCCCCAGCATTTT; CDR3 protein: CASSIRGGYQPQHF
J gene: TRBJ2-7; D gene: .; V gene: TRBV6-5; clone size: .; CDR3 DNA: TGTGCCAGCAGACCACGACAGCCCTCCTACGAGCAGTACTTC; CDR3 protein: CASRPRQPSYEQYF
J gene: TRBJ2-2; D gene: TRBD1; V gene: TRBV6-5; clone size: .; CDR3 DNA: TGTGCCAGCAGAGTTACAGGGGGCTCCGGGGAGCTGTTTTTT; CDR3 protein: CASRVTGGSGELFF
J gene: TRBJ2-2; D gene: .; V gene: TRBV10-1; clone size: .; CDR3 DNA: TGCGCCAGCAGTGAGAACAGCCTGAGTACCGGGGAGCTGTTTTTT; CDR3 protein: CASSENSLSTGELFF
J gene: TRBJ1-1; D gene: .; V gene: TRBV6-2/TRBV6-3; clone size: once; CDR3 DNA: TGTGCCAGCAGTTCAGCGGGAGCAGGAGACACTGAAGCTTTCTTT; CDR3 protein: CASSSAGAGDTEAFF
J gene: TRBJ1-2; D gene: .; V gene: TRBV19; clone size: .; CDR3 DNA: TGTGCCAGTATTGAAGCAGGGGTCTATGGCTACACCTTC; CDR3 protein: CASIEAGVYGYTF
J gene: TRBJ2-2; D gene: .; V gene: TRBV7-3; clone size: .; CDR3 DNA: TGTGCCAGCAGCCCACGCGGGGAACTTCACACCGGGGAGCTGTTTTTT; CDR3 protein: CASSPRGELHTGELFF
J gene: TRBJ1-2; D gene: .; V gene: TRBV11-2; clone size: .; CDR3 DNA: TGTGCCAGCACGGCAGGGATTGGCTACACCTTC; CDR3 protein: CASTAGIGYTF
J gene: TRBJ1-1; D gene: .; V gene: TRBV6-2/TRBV6-3; clone size: .; CDR3 DNA: TGTGCCAGCAGTTACTACCCCTCCAGGCATTGGGACTTATACTCTGAAGCTTTCTTT; CDR3 protein: CASSYYPSRHWDLYSEAFF
J gene: TRBJ1-3; D gene: .; V gene: TRBV7-8; clone size: once; CDR3 DNA: TGTGCCAGCAGCCCAACTTTTAACTCTGGAAACACCATATATTTT; CDR3 protein: CASSPTFNSGNTIYF
J gene: TRBJ1-1; D gene: .; V gene: TRBV29-1; clone size: .; CDR3 DNA: TGCAGCGTTGGAGGGGGGAACACTGAAGCTTTCTTT; CDR3 protein: CSVGGGNTEAFF
J gene: TRBJ2-7; D gene: TRBD2; V gene: TRBV7-3; clone size: few; CDR3 DNA: TGTGCCAGCAGCCGACTAGCGGGAGGCGGCTACGAGCAGTACTTC; CDR3 protein: CASSRLAGGGYEQYF
J gene: TRBJ2-2; D gene: .; V gene: TRBV5-1; clone size: .; CDR3 DNA: TGCGCCAGCAGCGGAAGGGGAATGAACACCGGGGAGCTGTTTTTT; CDR3 protein: CASSGRGMNTGELFF
J gene: TRBJ2-1; D gene: .; V gene: TRBV27; clone size: .; CDR3 DNA: TGTGCCAGCAGTTTATACAAGAAAAGTTATGAGCAGTTCTTC; CDR3 protein: CASSLYKKSYEQFF
J gene: TRBJ1-1; D gene: .; V gene: TRBV24-1; clone size: .; CDR3 DNA: TGTGCCACCAGACAGGGAGCTGAAGCTTTCTTT; CDR3 protein: CATRQGAEAFF